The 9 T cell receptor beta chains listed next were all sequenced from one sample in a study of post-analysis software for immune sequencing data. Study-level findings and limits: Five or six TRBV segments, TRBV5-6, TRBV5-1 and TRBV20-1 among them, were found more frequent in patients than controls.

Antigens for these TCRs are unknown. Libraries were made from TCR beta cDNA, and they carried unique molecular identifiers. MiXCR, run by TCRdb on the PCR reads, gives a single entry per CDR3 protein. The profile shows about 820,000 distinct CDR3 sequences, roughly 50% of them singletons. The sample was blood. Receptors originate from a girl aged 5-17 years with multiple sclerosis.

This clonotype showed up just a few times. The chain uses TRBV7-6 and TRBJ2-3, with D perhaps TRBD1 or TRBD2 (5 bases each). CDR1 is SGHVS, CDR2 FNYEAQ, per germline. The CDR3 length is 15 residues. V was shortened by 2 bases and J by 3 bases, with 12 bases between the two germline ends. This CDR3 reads CASSLRSGPTDTQYF. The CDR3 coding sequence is TGTGCCAGCAGCTTACGATCGGGACCTACAGATACGCAGTATTTT.

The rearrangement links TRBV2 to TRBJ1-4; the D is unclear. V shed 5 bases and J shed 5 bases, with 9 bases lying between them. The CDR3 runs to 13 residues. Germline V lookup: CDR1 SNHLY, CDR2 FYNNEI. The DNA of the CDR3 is TGTGCCAGCAGTCCCGGGATGAATGAAAAACTGTTTTTT. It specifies CASSPGMNEKLFF.

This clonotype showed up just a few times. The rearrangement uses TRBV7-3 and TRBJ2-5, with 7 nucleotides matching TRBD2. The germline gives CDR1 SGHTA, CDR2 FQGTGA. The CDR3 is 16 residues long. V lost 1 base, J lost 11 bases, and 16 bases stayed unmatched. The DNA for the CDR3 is TGTGCCAGCAGCTTAAAATTTGAGCGGGGAACCAATGAGCAGTACTTC. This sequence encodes CASSLKFERGTNEQYF.

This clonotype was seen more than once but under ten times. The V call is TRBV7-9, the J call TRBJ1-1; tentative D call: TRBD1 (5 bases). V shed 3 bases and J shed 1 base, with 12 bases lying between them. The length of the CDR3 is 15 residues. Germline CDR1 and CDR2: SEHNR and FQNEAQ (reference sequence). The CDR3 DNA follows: TGTGCCAGCAGCTTTCGTCCGGGACCGAACACTGAAGCTTTCTTT. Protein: CASSFRPGPNTEAFF.

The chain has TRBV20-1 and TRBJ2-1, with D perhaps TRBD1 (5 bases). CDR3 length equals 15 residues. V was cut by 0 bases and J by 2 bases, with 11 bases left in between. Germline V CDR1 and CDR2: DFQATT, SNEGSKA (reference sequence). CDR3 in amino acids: CSAREGRAPYNEQFF. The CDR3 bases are TGCAGTGCTAGAGAGGGCAGGGCCCCCTACAATGAGCAGTTCTTC.

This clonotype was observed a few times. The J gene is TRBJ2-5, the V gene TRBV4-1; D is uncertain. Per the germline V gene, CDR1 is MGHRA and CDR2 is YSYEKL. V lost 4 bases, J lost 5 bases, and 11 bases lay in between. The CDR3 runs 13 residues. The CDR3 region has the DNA TGCGCCAGCAGCCTCGTGTTACAGGAGACCCAGTACTTC. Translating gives CASSLVLQETQYF.

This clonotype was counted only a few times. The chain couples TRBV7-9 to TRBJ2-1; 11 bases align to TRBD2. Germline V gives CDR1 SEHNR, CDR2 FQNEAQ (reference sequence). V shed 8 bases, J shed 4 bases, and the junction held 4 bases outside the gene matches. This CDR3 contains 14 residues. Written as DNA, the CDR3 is TGTGCCAGCGGGACTAGCGGCTCATACAATGAGCAGTTCTTC. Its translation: CASGTSGSYNEQFF.

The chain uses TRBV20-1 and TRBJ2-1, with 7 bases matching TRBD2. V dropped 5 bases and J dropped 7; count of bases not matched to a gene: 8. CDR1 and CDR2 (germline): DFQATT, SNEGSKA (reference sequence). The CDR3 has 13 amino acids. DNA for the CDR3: TGCAGTGCTCCGTGGACTAGGCGAAATGAGCAGTTCTTC. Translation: CSAPWTRRNEQFF.

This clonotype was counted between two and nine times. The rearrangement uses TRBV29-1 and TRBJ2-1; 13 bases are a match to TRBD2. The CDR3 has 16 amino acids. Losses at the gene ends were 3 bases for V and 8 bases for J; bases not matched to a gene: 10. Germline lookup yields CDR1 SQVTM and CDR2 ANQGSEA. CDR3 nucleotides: TGCAGCGTTGATACTAGCGGGAGGGGACCTCTGGATGAGCAGTTCTTC. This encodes CSVDTSGRGPLDEQFF.